This entry lists 21 T cell receptor beta chains sequenced from one sample in a study of blood T cell repertoires in COVID-19 (dated by TCRdb to 2018 to 2021). The library relied on the immunoSEQ multiplex PCR assay. Sourced from immuneACCESS, this table was stored by TCRdb with only in-frame sequences that have V and J called. A share of the clones is absent; for the studies checked, an unresolved V gene accounts for under half, and the remainder has no known explanation. The sample table records a few hundred thousand clones; around 90% of these occur just once. Jointly, the top ten make up about 1% of the sample. Sequenced input: peripheral blood. Source of these receptors: a middle-aged woman with COVID-19, enrolled during active disease.

The V and J genes are TRBV7-2 and TRBJ1-4; 7 positions match TRBD1. Germline loops: CDR1 SGHTA, CDR2 FQGNSA. The CDR3 is 15 residues long. V gave up 6 bases and J gave up 4 bases; unmatched junction bases: 8. Here the CDR3 reads CASSPGTALNEKLFF. The CDR3 DNA reads TGTGCCAGCAGTCCCGGGACAGCGCTTAATGAAAAACTGTTTTTT.

This chain joins TRBV30 and TRBJ2-7; 8 bases align to TRBD1. The V and J ends lost 1 base and 2 bases, in that order; junction bases with no gene match: 10. Germline V gene sequence: CDR1 GTSNPN, CDR2 SVGIG (reference sequence). The CDR3 extends over 16 amino acids. CDR3 in amino acids: CAWSGSVTGGPYEQYF. DNA of the CDR3: TGTGCCTGGAGTGGGTCTGTAACAGGGGGGCCCTACGAGCAGTACTTC.

The chain uses TRBV6-5 and TRBJ1-6; 7 nucleotides align to TRBD1. Germline CDR1 reads MNHEY; CDR2 reads SVGAGI. The CDR3 has 11 residues. V lost 7 bases, J lost 13 bases, and 4 bases stayed unmatched. Here the CDR3 reads CASTLTGPLHF. CDR3 sequence (DNA): TGTGCCAGCACTCTGACAGGGCCCCTCCACTTT.

J is TRBJ1-1 and V is TRBV4-3, with D uncertain. The CDR3 covers 13 residues. The V and J ends lost 1 base and 10 bases respectively, with 13 bases between them. Looked up from germline, CDR1 is LGHNA and CDR2 is YSLEER. The CDR3: CASSQVEGIIAFF. CDR3 nucleotide sequence: TGCGCCAGCAGCCAAGTCGAGGGAATCATAGCTTTCTTT.

The chain uses TRBV18 and TRBJ1-1, with a tentative D call TRBD1 (5 bases). The CDR3 is made up of 14 amino acids. The ends were cut back, 6 bases at V and 4 bases at J, with 15 bases in the middle. Germline V gene sequence: CDR1 KGHSH, CDR2 LQKENI. CDR3 protein: CASSRAGQGTEAFF. CDR3 in DNA: TGTGCCAGCTCCCGGGCGGGGCAGGGCACTGAAGCTTTCTTT.

A remark on this clone: Other DNA sequences in this specimen translate into the identical CDR3. V gene TRBV2 combines with J gene TRBJ2-7; D not resolved. Germline lookup yields CDR1 SNHLY and CDR2 FYNNEI. The CDR3 consists of 12 residues. V lost 6 bases to trimming and J lost 5 bases, with 11 bases between them. CDR3 in amino acids: CASSGTGNEQYF. DNA of the CDR3: TGTGCCAGCAGCGGAACGGGTAACGAGCAGTACTTC.

J is TRBJ2-7 and V is TRBV27, with D possibly TRBD2 on 6 matching bases. CDR1 MNHEY and CDR2 SMNVEV come from the germline V gene (reference sequence). The CDR3 is 14 residues long. V lost 2 bases and J 0 bases, leaving 8 bases between the germline ends. Here the CDR3 reads CASSLGGFSYEQYF. The CDR3 DNA sequence: TGTGCCAGCAGTTTAGGAGGGTTCTCCTACGAGCAGTACTTC.

The J gene is TRBJ2-5, the V gene TRBV28; possibly TRBD2 for D (5 bases). The CDR3 runs to 13 residues. With 7 bases removed from V and 2 bases from J, the gap between germline ends came to 11 bases. The germline CDR1 and CDR2 sequences are MDHEN and SYDVKM. The CDR3 is CASTPGGQETQYF. The CDR3 DNA reads TGTGCCAGCACCCCAGGAGGTCAAGAGACCCAGTACTTC.

CDR3 nucleotides: TGTGCCAGCAGCCCCAGAACGATTTACAATGAGCAGTTCTTC. Amino acids: CASSPRTIYNEQFF. V and J are TRBV2 and TRBJ2-1; D not certain. Germline V lookup: CDR1 SNHLY, CDR2 FYNNEI. Trimming shortened V by 6 bases and J by 4 bases, and 13 bases separated the two germline ends. The CDR3 consists of 14 residues.

The genes are TRBV5-5 and TRBJ2-7; no firm D call. V lost 1 base to trimming and J lost 3 bases, with 5 bases between them. Per the germline V gene, CDR1 is SGHKS and CDR2 is YYEKEE (reference sequence). CDR3 length equals 12 residues. The CDR3 region is CASSLQNYEQYF. The CDR3 nucleotides are TGTGCCAGCAGCTTGCAGAACTACGAGCAGTACTTC. The variable domain in full, with the rest retrieved from reference TRBV5-5 and TRBJ2-7, is DAGVTQSPTHLIKTRGQQVTLRCSPISGHKSVSWYQQVLGQGPQFIFQYYEKEERGRGNFPDRFSARQFPNYSSELNVNALLLGDSALYLCASSLQNYEQYFGPGTRLTVT.

V and J are TRBV7-8 and TRBJ1-1, with D hard to call. Trimming left V 5 bases short and J 4 bases short, with 14 bases between. The CDR3 loop spans 14 amino acids. Germline V lookup: CDR1 SGHVS, CDR2 FQNEAQ. In DNA, the CDR3 is TGTGCCAGCAGCCAAACAGAGGGAAGCACTGAAGCTTTCTTT. Translated, it gives CASSQTEGSTEAFF.

The chain employs TRBV9 and TRBJ1-2, with 10 bases fitting TRBD1. The CDR3 runs 15 residues. J gave up 6 bases and V 4 bases, and 9 bases lay outside the gene matches. CDR1 and CDR2 (germline): SGDLS, YYNGEE. The CDR3 DNA is TGTGCCAGCAGCCCTAGACAGGGGGCGTTGCATGGCTACACCTTC. As protein: CASSPRQGALHGYTF.

This sequence joins TRBV7-9 and TRBJ2-5; 13 bases agree with TRBD2. The CDR3 has 19 residues. The V gene end was trimmed by 1 base and the J gene end by 1 base; junction bases not matched to a gene: 9. Germline V CDR1 and CDR2: SEHNR, FQNEAQ (reference sequence). CDR3 sequence (DNA): TGTGCCAGCAGCTTAGAGCGGACTAGCGGGAGTCTCGGCCAAGAGACCCAGTACTTC. This gives the protein CASSLERTSGSLGQETQYF. Filled out from reference TRBV7-9 and TRBJ2-5, the complete variable domain reads DTGVSQNPRHKITKRGQNVTFRCDPISEHNRLYWYRQTLGQGPEFLTYFQNEAQLEKSRLLSDRFSAERPKGSFSTLEIQRTEQGDSAMYLCASSLERTSGSLGQETQYFGPGTRLLVL.

The CDR3 coding sequence is TGCGCCAGCAGCTTGGTACAGGGGCGGGATGGCTACACCTTC. Translated, it gives CASSLVQGRDGYTF. The J gene is TRBJ1-2, the V gene TRBV5-1, with TRBD1 identical over 7 bases. The CDR3 is made up of 14 amino acids. The germline V gene has CDR1 SGHRS and CDR2 YFSETQ. With V trimmed by 0 bases and J by 6 bases, 5 bases remained unmatched.

V gene TRBV12-3 or TRBV12-4 combines with J gene TRBJ2-7; TRBD1 is a possible D gene (6 bases). The CDR3 consists of 13 residues. V lost 5 bases and J 1 base, leaving 9 bases between the germline ends. CDR3 coding DNA: TGTGCCAGCAGTAAACAGGGATCCTACGAGCAGTACTTC. Residues: CASSKQGSYEQYF.

This clone has a single count. V usage is TRBV5-1 and J usage is TRBJ1-4; D unclear. The CDR3 contains 15 residues. V lost 4 bases, J lost 5 bases, and 15 bases lay in between. Germline CDR1 is SGHRS and CDR2 is YFSETQ. The CDR3 sequence is CASSGRGVRNEKLFF. The CDR3 DNA reads as TGCGCCAGCAGCGGGAGAGGAGTAAGAAATGAAAAACTGTTTTTT.

The chain employs TRBV7-2 and TRBJ1-5; D possibly corresponds to TRBD1 (5 bases). Trimming removed 2 bases from V and 9 bases from J, with 14 bases in between. Germline assignment: CDR1 SGHTA and CDR2 FQGNSA. This CDR3 spans 14 amino acids. This CDR3 reads CASSLQGFPTPQHF. CDR3 DNA: TGTGCCAGCAGCTTACAGGGTTTTCCTACGCCCCAGCATTTT. The full variable domain, in which reference TRBV7-2 and TRBJ1-5 provide the parts outside the CDR3, is GAGVSQSPSNKVTEKGKDVELRCDPISGHTALYWYRQSLGQGLEFLIYFQGNSAPDKSGLPSDRFSAERTGGSVSTLTIQRTQQEDSAVYLCASSLQGFPTPQHFGDGTRLSIL.

This chain connects TRBV7-2 to TRBJ2-3, with D possibly being TRBD2 (6 bases). V was cut by 8 bases and J by 0 bases, with 12 bases left in between. The CDR3 covers 14 residues. Germline lookup yields CDR1 SGHTA and CDR2 FQGNSA. CDR3: CASARGGSTDTQYF. Written as DNA, the CDR3 is TGTGCCAGCGCGCGGGGCGGTAGCACAGATACGCAGTATTTT.

The DNA for the CDR3 is TGTGCCAGCAGCGCCGGACAGGGCTTTTCTGAAGCTTTCTTT. As protein: CASSAGQGFSEAFF. The rearrangement links TRBV7-3 to TRBJ1-1, with 8 bases lining up with TRBD1. Germline-derived CDR1 and CDR2 are SGHTA and FQGTGA. With V trimmed by 5 bases and J by 6 bases, 8 bases remained unmatched. The CDR3 covers 14 residues.

This chain's CDR3 is CASSQVGTGYNSPLHF. The DNA for the CDR3 is TGTGCCAGCAGCCAAGTAGGGACAGGGTATAATTCACCCCTCCACTTT. This sequence joins TRBV14 and TRBJ1-6, with 9 positions matching TRBD1. There are 16 residues in the CDR3. CDR1 SGHDN and CDR2 FVKESK come from the germline V gene. Unmatched junction bases numbered 2, after V lost 1 base and J lost 4 bases.

V and J are TRBV2 and TRBJ2-7; D is possibly TRBD1 (6 bases). The CDR3 is 15 amino acids. Germline V gives CDR1 SNHLY, CDR2 FYNNEI. Trimming took off 7 bases at V and 1 base at J, with 17 bases between the two ends. The CDR3 region has the DNA TGTGCCAGCATCCTGGAGCAGGGGTATTCCTACGAGCAGTACTTC. Protein: CASILEQGYSYEQYF.